The text below deals with one T cell receptor beta chain. All enrollees were about 18 to 100 years old and from fewer than 30 US areas. A COVID-19 case was met by exposed participants within 2 weeks before study entry. The data were obtained in a study of blood T cell repertoires in COVID-19. Background on the study: Samples taken during acute and convalescent COVID-19 were collected in the United States, Italy and Spain.

The CDR3 spans 16 residues. J was trimmed by 3 bases and V by 4 bases; bases with no gene match: 8. Repertoires were generated with immunoSEQ multiplex PCR, while TCRdb's copy carries only in-frame clones and drops some. The sample consists of around 250,000 clones, about 85% of them appearing once. The TCR sequence derives from a woman in her forties or fifties who had been exposed to COVID-19. V is TRBV23-1 and J is TRBJ1-5; 8 bases line up with TRBD1. TRBV23-1 is known as an ORF, though its function is uncertain. The sample consisted of PBMCs or T cells enriched from blood (not recorded which). This CDR3 reads CASSPADRVNNQPQHF. The CDR3 DNA is TGCGCCAGCAGTCCCGCGGACAGGGTCAACAATCAGCCCCAGCATTTT.